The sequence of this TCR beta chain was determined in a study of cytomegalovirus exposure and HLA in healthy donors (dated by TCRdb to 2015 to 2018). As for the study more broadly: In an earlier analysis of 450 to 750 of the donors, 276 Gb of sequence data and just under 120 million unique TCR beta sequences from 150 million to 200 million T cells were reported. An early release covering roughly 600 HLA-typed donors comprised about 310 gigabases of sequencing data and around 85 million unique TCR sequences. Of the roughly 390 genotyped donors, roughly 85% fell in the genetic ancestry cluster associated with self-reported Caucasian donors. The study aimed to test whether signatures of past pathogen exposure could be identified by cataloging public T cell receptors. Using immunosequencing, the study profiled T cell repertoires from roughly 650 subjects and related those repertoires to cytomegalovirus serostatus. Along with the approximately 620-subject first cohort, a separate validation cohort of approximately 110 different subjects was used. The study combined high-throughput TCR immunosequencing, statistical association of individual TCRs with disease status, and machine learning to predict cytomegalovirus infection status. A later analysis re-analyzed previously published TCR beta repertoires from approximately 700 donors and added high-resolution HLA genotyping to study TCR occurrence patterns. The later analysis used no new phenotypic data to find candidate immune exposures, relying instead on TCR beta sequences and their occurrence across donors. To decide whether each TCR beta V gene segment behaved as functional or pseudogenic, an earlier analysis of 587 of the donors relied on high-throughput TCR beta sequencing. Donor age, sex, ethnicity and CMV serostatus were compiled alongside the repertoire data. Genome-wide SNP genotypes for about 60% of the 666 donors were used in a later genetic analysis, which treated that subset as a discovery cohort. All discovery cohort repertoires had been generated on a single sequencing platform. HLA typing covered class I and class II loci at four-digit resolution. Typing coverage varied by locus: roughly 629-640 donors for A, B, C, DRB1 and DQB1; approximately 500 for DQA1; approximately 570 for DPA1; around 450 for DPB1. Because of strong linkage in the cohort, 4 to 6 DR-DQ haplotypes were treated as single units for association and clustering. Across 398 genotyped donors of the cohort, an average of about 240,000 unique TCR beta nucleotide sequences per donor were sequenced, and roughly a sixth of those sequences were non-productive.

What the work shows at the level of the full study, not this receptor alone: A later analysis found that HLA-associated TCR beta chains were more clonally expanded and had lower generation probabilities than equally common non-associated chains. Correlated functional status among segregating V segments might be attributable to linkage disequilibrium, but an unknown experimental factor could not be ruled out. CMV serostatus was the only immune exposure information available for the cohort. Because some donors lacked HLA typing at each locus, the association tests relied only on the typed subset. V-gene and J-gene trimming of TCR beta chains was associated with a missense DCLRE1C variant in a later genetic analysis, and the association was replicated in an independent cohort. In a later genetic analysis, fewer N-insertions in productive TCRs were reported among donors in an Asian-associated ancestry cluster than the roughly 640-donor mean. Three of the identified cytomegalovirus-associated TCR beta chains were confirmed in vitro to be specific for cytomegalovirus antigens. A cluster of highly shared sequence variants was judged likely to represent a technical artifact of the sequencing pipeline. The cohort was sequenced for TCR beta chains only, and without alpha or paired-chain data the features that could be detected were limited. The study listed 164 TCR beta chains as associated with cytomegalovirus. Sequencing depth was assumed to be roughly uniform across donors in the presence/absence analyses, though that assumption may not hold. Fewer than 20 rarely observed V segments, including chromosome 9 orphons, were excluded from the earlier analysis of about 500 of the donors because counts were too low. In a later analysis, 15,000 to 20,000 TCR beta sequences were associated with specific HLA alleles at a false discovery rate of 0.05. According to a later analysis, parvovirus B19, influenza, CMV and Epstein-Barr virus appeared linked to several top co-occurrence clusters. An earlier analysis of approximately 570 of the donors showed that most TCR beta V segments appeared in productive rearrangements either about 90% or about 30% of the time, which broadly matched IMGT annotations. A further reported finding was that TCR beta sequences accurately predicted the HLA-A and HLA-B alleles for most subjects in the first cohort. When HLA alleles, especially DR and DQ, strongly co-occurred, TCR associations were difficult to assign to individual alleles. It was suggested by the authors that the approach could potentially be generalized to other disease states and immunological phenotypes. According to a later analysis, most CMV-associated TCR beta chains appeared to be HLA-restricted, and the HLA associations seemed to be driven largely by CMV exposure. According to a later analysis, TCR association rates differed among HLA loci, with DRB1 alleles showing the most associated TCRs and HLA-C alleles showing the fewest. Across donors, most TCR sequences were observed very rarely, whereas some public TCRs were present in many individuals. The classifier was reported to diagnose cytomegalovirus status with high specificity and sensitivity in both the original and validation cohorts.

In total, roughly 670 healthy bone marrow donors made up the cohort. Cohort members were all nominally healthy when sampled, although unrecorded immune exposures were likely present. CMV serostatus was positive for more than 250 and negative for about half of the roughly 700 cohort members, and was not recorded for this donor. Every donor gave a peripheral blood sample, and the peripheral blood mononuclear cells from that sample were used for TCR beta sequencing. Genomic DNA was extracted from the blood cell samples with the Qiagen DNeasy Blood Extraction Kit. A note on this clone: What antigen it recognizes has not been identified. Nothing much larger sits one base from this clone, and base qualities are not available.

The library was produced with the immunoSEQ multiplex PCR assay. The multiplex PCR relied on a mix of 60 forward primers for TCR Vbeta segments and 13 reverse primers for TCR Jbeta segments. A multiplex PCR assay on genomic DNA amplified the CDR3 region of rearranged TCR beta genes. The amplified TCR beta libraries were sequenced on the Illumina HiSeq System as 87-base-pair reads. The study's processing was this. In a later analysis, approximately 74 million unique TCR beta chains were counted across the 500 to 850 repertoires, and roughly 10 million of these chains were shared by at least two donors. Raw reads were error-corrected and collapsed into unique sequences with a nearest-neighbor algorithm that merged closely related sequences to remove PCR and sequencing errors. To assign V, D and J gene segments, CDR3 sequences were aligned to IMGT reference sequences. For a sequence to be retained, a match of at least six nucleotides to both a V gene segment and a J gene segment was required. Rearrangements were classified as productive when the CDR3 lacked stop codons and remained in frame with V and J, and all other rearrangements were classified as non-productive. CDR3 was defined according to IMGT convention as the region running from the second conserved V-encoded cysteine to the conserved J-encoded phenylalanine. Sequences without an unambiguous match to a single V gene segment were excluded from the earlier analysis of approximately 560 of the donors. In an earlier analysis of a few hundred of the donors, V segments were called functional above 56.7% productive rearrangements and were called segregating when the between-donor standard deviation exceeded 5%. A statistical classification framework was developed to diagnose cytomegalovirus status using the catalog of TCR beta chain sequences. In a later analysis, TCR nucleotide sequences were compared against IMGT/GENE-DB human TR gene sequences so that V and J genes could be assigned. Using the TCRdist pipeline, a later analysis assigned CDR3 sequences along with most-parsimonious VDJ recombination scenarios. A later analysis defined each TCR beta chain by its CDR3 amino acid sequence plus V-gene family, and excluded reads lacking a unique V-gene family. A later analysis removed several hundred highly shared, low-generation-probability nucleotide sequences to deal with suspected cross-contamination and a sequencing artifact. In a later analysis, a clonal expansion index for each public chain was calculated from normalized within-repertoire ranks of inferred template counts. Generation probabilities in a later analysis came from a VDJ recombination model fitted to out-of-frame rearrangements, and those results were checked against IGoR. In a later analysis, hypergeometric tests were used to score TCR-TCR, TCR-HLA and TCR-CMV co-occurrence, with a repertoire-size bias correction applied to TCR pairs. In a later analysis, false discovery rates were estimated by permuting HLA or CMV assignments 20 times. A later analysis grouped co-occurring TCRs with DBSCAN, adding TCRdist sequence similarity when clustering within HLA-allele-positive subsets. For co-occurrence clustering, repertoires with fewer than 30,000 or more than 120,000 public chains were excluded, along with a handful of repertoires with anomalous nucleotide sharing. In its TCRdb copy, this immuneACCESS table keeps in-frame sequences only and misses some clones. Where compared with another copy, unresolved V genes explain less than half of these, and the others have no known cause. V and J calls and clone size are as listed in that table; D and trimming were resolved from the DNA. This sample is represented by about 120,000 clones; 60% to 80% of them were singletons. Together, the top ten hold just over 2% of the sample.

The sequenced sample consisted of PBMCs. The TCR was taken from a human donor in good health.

Read as DNA, the sequence is TGTGCCAGCAGCGGTGGCAGGGCCTCCTACGAGCAGTACTTC. Translated, this is CASSGGRASYEQYF. Here the chain combines TRBV7-2 and TRBJ2-7; the D gene is perhaps TRBD1, on 5 matching bases. In the germline V gene, CDR1 corresponds to SGHTA and CDR2 to FQGNSA. V was cut back by 5 bases and J by 0 bases, leaving a gap of 11 bases between them. Counted from cysteine to phenylalanine, this CDR3 has 14 amino acids. Left in the record is the CDR3 DNA by itself, 42 bases read in frame from the first base. Joined to the reference TRBV7-2 and TRBJ2-7 proteins, this CDR3 gives the full variable domain: GAGVSQSPSNKVTEKGKDVELRCDPISGHTALYWYRQSLGQGLEFLIYFQGNSAPDKSGLPSDRFSAERTGGSVSTLTIQRTQQEDSAVYLCASSGGRASYEQYFGPGTRLTVT.